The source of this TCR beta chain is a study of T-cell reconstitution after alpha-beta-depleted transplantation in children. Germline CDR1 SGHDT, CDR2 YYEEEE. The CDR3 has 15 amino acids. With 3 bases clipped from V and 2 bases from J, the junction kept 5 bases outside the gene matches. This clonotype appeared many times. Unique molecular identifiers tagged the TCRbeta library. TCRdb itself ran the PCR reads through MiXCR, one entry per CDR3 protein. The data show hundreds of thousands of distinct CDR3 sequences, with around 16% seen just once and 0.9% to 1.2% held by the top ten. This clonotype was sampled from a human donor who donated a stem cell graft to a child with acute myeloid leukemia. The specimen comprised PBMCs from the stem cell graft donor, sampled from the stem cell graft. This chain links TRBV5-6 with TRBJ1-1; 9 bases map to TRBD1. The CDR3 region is CASSSLGQGNTEAFF. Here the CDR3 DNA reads TGTGCCAGCAGCTCCCTGGGACAGGGAAACACTGAAGCTTTCTTT.